This T cell receptor beta chain was identified in a study of STAT5B mutations in CD4+ large granular lymphocyte leukemia. Overall study: Among healthy controls, a particular HLA allele went with more CDR3 'QG' motifs.

Germline loops: CDR1 KGHSH, CDR2 LQKENI. The CDR3 runs to 12 residues. Trimming shortened V by 1 base and J by 5 bases, and 4 bases separated the two germline ends. Data came from immunoSEQ multiplex PCR; TCRdb stores just in-frame clones and leaves some out. The sample carries 32,000 or so clones, roughly 80% recorded once. The source of this sequence is a human donor in good health. Sequenced input: CD4+ T cells from blood buffy coats. The chain recombines TRBV18 with TRBJ2-3; no firm D call. For the CDR3, the DNA is TGTGCCAGCTCACCACAGGTAGATACGCAGTATTTT. Its protein product is CASSPQVDTQYF.